The sequence of this T cell receptor beta chain was determined in a study of shared clonotypes between healthy human individuals. The method was immunoSEQ multiplex PCR; TCRdb's version includes in-frame clones alone and lacks a portion of them. Of approximately 2.5 million clones listed, roughly 92% are singletons. This clone was seen a single time. Healthy and HIV-negative, the adult donors had no recent acute infections or vaccinations. Subsets obtained from CD4+ cells comprised CD45RA+ naive and CD45RA-negative memory cells. From germline, CDR1 is SGHTA and CDR2 FQGNSA. The V gene lost 5 bases and the J gene lost 1 base, with 17 bases spanning the gap. The CDR3 totals 16 residues.

What was sequenced was naive CD4+ T cells sorted from blood. The sample's subset: CD45RA+ positively selected. The gene calls are TRBV7-2 and TRBJ1-1; tentative D call: TRBD1 (5 bases). The sequence was collected from a man between 18 and 35 years old in good health. The CDR3 region has the DNA TGTGCCAGCAGCCCCCAGGGCGGTCTAGGGAACACTGAAGCTTTCTTT. Its translation: CASSPQGGLGNTEAFF.